This T cell receptor beta chain was recovered during a study of blood T cell repertoires in COVID-19. Overall study: COVID-19 samples, acute and convalescent, were from the United States, Italy and Spain.

Trimming stripped 0 bases from V and 9 bases from J, with 11 bases between. The CDR3 runs 13 residues. Per germline, CDR1 LGHDT and CDR2 YNNKEL (reference sequence). Measured with immunoSEQ multiplex PCR; TCRdb has only the in-frame clones, and not every one. The data contain about 280,000 clones, 83% of them seen just once; the ten biggest clones take up 9.4%. The chain employs TRBV3-1 (or the pseudogene TRBV3-2) and TRBJ1-1, with TRBD1 as a possible D gene (6 bases). Sequenced material: peripheral blood. The clonotype originates from a woman between 45 and 65 years old who had recovered from COVID-19. CDR3 amino acids: CASSQETGLQAFF. The DNA of the CDR3 is TGTGCCAGCAGCCAAGAGACAGGCCTCCAAGCTTTCTTT.